This T cell receptor beta chain is from a study of identical twins. Trimming left V 6 bases short and J 3 bases short, with 18 bases between. The CDR3 is made up of 15 amino acids. Germline loops: CDR1 MNHEY, CDR2 SMNVEV (reference sequence). A universal primer binding site was introduced by template switching. The final cDNA contained unique molecular identifiers. Via MiXCR, TCRdb re-called the 5' RACE reads, giving one row per CDR3 protein. The profile shows 1.5 million or so distinct CDR3 sequences, about 30% of them singletons. The sequencing sample was made of cord blood. This TCR was sampled from a newborn girl in good health. The rearrangement uses TRBV27 and TRBJ2-7, with D possibly TRBD2 on 5 matching bases. In DNA form, the CDR3 reads TGTGCCAGCAGCCGCGAAGAGGGTGAACTCTACGAGCAGTACTTC. This codes for CASSREEGELYEQYF.